The next 7 T cell receptor beta chains were all read from a single sample in a study of OX40 agonist ivuxolimab in advanced cancers. This table comes from immunoSEQ multiplex PCR, and its TCRdb copy is limited to in-frame clones, with some not included. The table includes 70,000 to 90,000 clones, about 89% detected once. This sample comprised CD4+ or CD8+ T cells sorted from blood, obtained in a trial of the OX40 agonist ivuxolimab. These receptors all come from an adult with an advanced solid tumor such as melanoma, head and neck, liver or kidney cancer.

This chain links TRBV25-1 with TRBJ2-1; 7 bases map to TRBD2. Trimming took 3 bases from V and 7 from J; bases not matched to a gene: 12. CDR1 is MGHDK, CDR2 SYGVNS, per germline. The CDR3 runs 16 residues. The chain's CDR3 is CASSEVGEGLKNEQFF. In DNA, the CDR3 is TGTGCCAGCAGTGAGGTCGGGGAGGGGCTCAAGAATGAGCAGTTCTTC.

The chain joins TRBV9 to TRBJ1-5; D is perhaps TRBD1 (5 bases). Trimming left V 3 bases short and J 0 bases short, with 16 bases between. Germline V gene sequence: CDR1 SGDLS, CDR2 YYNGEE. The CDR3 length is 17 residues. The CDR3 sequence: CASSAHGGSGSNQPQHF. As DNA, the CDR3 is TGTGCCAGCAGCGCCCACGGGGGGTCGGGTAGCAATCAGCCCCAGCATTTT.

This chain connects TRBV4-3 to TRBJ2-1; TRBD2 is a possible D gene (6 bases). Trimming removed 1 base at V and 5 bases at J, with 12 bases between. This CDR3 comprises 15 residues. CDR1 LGHNA and CDR2 YSLEER come from the germline V gene. The DNA of the CDR3 is TGCGCCAGCAGCCAAGTGCGGGAAAGGAACAATGAGCAGTTCTTC. Its translation: CASSQVRERNNEQFF.

The genes are TRBV28 and TRBJ2-7; D is ambiguous. Deletions cut 2 bases from V and 2 bases from J, with 10 bases between. The CDR3 length is 14 residues. The germline V gene has CDR1 MDHEN and CDR2 SYDVKM. The CDR3 DNA follows: TGTGCCAGCAGTTTAGGGTCCACCCCCTACGAGCAGTACTTC. This gives the protein CASSLGSTPYEQYF.

The genes are TRBV9 and TRBJ2-7; a weak D match, TRBD2 (6 bases). V was cut by 4 bases and J by 4 bases, with 15 bases left in between. This CDR3 spans 14 amino acids. From germline, CDR1 is SGDLS and CDR2 YYNGEE. CDR3 DNA sequence: TGTGCCAGCAGCCCCGGAGGGGCTTTGTACGAGCAGTACTTC. This encodes CASSPGGALYEQYF.

The J gene is TRBJ2-1, the V gene TRBV10-3, with no clear D. The CDR3 loop spans 13 amino acids. Germline CDR1 reads ENHRY; CDR2 reads SYGVKD. The V and J ends lost 3 bases and 4 bases respectively, with 7 bases between them. CDR3 DNA sequence: TGTGCCATCAGTGATACGTCGTACAATGAGCAGTTCTTC. Translation gives CAISDTSYNEQFF.

The chain combines TRBV27 with TRBJ2-1; 9 bases are shared with TRBD2. In germline, CDR1 is MNHEY, CDR2 SMNVEV (reference sequence). The junction had 1 base not matched to a gene; V was cut back by 6 bases and J by 1 base. The CDR3 sequence is 14 residues long. This CDR3 is CASSLAGSYNEQFF. The DNA for the CDR3 is TGTGCCAGCAGCCTAGCGGGATCCTACAATGAGCAGTTCTTC.